The 3 T cell receptor beta chains below all came from one sample that was sequenced in a study of cytomegalovirus exposure and HLA in healthy donors. 13 Jbeta primers and 60 Vbeta primers were used for the PCR. Libraries were prepared by immunoSEQ multiplex PCR; TCRdb keeps only in-frame clonotypes and omits some of them. The data show more than 150,000 clones, approximately 78% seen once. Sequencing was carried out using PBMCs. The receptors stem from a young woman in good health and CMV-seronegative.

With regard to this clone: A read error may account for a junction end that differs from germline. The CDR3 is CASSVDRDSNEQYF. CDR3 nucleotide sequence: TGTGCCAGCAGCGTTGACCGGGACTCCAACGAGCAGTACTTC. V usage is TRBV9 and J usage is TRBJ2-7, with D maybe TRBD2 (6 bases). This CDR3 is built from 14 residues. Germline V lookup: CDR1 SGDLS, CDR2 YYNGEE.

The chain recombines TRBV19 with TRBJ2-6, with a weak D call TRBD1 (6 bases). Germline CDR1 LNHDA, CDR2 SQIVND (reference sequence). CDR3 length: 17 amino acids. Trimming cost V 6 bases and J 4 bases, with 19 bases left between them. The CDR3 spells CASSSDSLGRGANVLTF. The CDR3 DNA reads as TGTGCCAGTAGCTCGGACAGCCTAGGGCGAGGGGCCAACGTCCTGACTTTC.

For the CDR3, the DNA is TGTGCCAGCAGATTGGGGCATTCGAACACCGGGGAGCTGTTTTTT. This encodes CASRLGHSNTGELFF. The chain employs TRBV11-3 and TRBJ2-2; tentatively, D is TRBD1 (5 bases). Germline CDR1 SGHNT, CDR2 YENEEA. CDR3 size: 15 residues. The V and J ends lost 6 bases and 0 bases respectively, with 11 bases between them.